The clone carrying this T cell receptor beta chain was recorded a few times. It was template switching that added a universal primer site, and there were unique molecular identifiers on the cDNA. TCRdb fed the 5' RACE reads into MiXCR, producing one record per CDR3 protein. Of about 460,000 distinct CDR3 sequences listed, 12% to 15% are singletons. The data stem from a study of identical twins. This CDR3 region has 15 residues. V gave up 8 bases and J gave up 5 bases; unmatched junction bases: 10. The germline V gene encodes CDR1 SGHTA and CDR2 FQGNSA. These data were also filed under a second study, of yellow fever vaccine responses in identical twins. As that study records: Twin vaccine T cell responses reportedly seemed partly convergent, partly personalized.

This TCR came from a woman aged 18-30 years in good health. The rearrangement uses TRBV7-2 and TRBJ2-3, with 10 bases lining up with TRBD2. Sequencing used CD4+ T cells sorted from blood. This chain's CDR3 is CASSPSGSDGDTQYF. CDR3 bases: TGTGCCAGCTCCCCTAGCGGGAGTGATGGAGATACGCAGTATTTT. The variable domain in full, completed from reference TRBV7-2 and TRBJ2-3, reads GAGVSQSPSNKVTEKGKDVELRCDPISGHTALYWYRQSLGQGLEFLIYFQGNSAPDKSGLPSDRFSAERTGGSVSTLTIQRTQQEDSAVYLCASSPSGSDGDTQYFGPGTRLTVL.